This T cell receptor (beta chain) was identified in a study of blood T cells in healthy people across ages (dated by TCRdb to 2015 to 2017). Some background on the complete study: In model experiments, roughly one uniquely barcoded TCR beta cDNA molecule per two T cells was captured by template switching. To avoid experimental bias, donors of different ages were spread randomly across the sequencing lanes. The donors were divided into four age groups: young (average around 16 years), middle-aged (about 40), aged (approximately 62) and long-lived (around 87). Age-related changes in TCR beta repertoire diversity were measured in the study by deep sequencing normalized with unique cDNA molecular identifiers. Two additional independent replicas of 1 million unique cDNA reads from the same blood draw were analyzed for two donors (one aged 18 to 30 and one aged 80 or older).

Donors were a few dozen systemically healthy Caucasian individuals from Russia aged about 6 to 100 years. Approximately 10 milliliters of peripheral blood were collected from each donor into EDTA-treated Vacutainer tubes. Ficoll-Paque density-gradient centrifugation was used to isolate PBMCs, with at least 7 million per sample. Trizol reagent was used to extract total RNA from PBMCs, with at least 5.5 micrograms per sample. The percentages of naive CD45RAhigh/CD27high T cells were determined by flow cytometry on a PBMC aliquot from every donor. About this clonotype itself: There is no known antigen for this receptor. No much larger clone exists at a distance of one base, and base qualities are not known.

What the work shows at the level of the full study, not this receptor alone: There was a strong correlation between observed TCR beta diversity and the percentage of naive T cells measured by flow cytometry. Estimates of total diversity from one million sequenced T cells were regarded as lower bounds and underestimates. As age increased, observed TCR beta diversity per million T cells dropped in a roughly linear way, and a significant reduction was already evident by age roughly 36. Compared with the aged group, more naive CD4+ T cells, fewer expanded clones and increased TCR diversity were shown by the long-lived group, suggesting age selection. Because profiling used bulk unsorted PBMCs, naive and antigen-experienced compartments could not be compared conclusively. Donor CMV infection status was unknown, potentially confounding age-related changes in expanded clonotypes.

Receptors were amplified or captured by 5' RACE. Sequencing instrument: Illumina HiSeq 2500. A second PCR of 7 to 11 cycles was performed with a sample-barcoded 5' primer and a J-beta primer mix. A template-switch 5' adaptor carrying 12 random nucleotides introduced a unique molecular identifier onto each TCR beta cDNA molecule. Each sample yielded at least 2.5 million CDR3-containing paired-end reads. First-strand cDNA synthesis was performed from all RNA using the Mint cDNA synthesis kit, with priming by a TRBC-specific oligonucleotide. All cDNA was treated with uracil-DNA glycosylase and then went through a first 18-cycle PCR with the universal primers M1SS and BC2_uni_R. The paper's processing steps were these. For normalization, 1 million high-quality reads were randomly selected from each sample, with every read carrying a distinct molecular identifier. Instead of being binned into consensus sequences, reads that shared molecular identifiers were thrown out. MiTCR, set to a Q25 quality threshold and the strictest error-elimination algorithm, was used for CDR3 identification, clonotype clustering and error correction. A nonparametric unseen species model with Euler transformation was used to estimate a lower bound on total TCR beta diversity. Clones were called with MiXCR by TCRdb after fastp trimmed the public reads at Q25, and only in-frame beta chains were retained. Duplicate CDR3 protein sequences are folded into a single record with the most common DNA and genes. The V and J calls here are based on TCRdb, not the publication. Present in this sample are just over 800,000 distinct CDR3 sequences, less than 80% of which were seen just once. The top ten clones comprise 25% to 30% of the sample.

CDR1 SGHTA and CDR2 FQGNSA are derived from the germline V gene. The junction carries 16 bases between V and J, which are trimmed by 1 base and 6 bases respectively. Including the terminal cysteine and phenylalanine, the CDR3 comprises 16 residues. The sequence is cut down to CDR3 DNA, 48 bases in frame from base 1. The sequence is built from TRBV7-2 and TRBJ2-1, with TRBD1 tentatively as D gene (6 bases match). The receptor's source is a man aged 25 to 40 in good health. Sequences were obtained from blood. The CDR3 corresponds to CASSLVGTNIGNEQFF. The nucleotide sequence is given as TGTGCCAGCAGCTTAGTGGGGACAAATATCGGCAATGAGCAGTTCTTC.